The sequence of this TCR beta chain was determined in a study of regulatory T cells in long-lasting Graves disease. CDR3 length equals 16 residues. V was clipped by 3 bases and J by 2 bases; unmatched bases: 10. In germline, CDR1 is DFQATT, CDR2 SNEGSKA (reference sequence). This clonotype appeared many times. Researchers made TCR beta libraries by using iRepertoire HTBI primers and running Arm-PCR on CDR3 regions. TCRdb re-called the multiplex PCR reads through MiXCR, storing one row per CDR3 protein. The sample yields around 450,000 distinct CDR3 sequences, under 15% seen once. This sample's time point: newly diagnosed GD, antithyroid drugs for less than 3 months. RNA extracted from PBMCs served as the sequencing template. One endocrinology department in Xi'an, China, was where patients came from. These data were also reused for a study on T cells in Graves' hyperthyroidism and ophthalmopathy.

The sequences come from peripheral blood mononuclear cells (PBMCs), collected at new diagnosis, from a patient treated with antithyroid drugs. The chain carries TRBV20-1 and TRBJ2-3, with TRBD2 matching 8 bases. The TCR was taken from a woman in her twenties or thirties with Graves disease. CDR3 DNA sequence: TGCAGTGCTAGTTCCCTAGCGGGCCTCCCCACAGATACGCAGTATTTT. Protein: CSASSLAGLPTDTQYF.